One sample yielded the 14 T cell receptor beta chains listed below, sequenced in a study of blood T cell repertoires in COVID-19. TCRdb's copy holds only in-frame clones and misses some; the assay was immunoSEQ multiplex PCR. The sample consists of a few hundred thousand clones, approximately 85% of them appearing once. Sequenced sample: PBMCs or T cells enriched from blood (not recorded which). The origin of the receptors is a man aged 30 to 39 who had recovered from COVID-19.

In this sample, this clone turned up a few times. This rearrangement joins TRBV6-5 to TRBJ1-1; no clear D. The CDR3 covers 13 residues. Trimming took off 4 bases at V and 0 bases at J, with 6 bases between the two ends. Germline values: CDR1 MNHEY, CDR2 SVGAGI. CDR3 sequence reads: CASSSRLNTEAFF. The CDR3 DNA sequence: TGTGCCAGCAGTTCGCGGCTGAACACTGAAGCTTTCTTT.

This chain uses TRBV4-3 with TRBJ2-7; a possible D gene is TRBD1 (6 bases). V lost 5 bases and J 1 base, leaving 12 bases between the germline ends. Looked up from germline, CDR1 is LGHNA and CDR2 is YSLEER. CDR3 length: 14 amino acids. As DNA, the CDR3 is TGCGCCAGCAGCTCCCGGGACACATCCTACGAGCAGTACTTC. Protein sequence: CASSSRDTSYEQYF.

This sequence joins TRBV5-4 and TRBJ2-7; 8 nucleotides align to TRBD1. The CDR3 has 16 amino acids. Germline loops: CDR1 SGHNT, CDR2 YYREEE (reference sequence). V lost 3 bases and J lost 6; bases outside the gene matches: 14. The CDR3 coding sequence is TGTGCCAGCAGCTCTTTGACAGGGGATATGGAAGGCGAGCAGTACTTC. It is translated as CASSSLTGDMEGEQYF. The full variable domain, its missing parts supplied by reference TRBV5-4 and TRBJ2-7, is ETGVTQSPTHLIKTRGQQVTLRCSSQSGHNTVSWYQQALGQGPQFIFQYYREEENGRGNFPPRFSGLQFPNYSSELNVNALELDDSALYLCASSSLTGDMEGEQYFGPGTRLTVT.

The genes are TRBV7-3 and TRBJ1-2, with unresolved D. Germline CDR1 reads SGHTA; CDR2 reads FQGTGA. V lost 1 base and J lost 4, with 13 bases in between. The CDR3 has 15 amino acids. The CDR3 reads CASSLNGMSSYGYTF. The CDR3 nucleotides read TGTGCCAGCAGCTTAAACGGGATGTCATCCTATGGCTACACCTTC.

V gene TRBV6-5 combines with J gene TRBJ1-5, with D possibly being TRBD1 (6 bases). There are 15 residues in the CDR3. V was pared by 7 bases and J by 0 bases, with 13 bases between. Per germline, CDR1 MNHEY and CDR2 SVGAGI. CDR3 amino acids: CASKSQGYSNQPQHF. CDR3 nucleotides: TGTGCCAGCAAATCACAGGGCTATAGCAATCAGCCCCAGCATTTT.

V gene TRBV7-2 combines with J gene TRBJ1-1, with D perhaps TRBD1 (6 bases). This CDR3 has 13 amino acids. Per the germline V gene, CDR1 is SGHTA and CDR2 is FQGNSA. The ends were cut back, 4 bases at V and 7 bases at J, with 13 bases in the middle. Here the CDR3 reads CASSSDSKFEAFF. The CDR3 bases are TGTGCCAGCAGCTCGGACAGCAAGTTTGAAGCTTTCTTT.

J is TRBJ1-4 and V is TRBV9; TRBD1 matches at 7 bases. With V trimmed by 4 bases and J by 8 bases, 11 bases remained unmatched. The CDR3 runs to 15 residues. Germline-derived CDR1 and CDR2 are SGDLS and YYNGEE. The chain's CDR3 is CASSTREGQAEKLFF. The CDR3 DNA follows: TGTGCCAGCAGCACTCGAGAAGGACAGGCCGAAAAACTGTTTTTT.

This CDR3 reads CASSEVDNDEQFF. CDR3 nucleotide sequence: TGTGCCAGCAGTGAAGTGGACAATGATGAGCAGTTCTTC. The V and J genes are TRBV2 and TRBJ2-1; D is possibly TRBD1 (5 bases). CDR3 length: 13 amino acids. Trimming shortened V by 1 base and J by 8 bases, and 9 bases separated the two germline ends. CDR1 is SNHLY and CDR2 is FYNNEI in the germline V gene.

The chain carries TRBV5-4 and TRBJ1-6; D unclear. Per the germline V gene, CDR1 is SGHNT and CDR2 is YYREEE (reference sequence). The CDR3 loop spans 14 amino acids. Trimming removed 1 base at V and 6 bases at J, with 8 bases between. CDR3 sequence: CASSLSWPNSPLHF. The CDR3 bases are TGTGCCAGCAGCTTGTCATGGCCTAATTCACCCCTCCACTTT.

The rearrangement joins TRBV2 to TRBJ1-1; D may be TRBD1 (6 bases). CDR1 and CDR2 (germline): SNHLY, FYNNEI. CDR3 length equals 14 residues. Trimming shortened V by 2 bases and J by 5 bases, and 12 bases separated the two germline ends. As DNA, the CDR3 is TGTGCCAGCAGTGAACTGGGCAGGGGAACTGAAGCTTTCTTT. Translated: CASSELGRGTEAFF.

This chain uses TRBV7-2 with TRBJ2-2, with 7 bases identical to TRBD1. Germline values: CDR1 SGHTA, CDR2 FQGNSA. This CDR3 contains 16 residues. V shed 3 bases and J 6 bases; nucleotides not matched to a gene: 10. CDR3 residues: CASSFWTGFRAGELFF. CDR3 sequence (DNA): TGTGCCAGCAGCTTTTGGACAGGTTTTCGGGCCGGGGAGCTGTTTTTT.

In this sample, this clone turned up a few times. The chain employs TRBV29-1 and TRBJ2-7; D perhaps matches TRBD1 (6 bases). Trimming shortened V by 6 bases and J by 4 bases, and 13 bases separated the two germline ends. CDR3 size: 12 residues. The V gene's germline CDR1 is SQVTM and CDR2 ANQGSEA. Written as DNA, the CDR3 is TGCAGCGTAAGGGACAAGAATTACGAGCAGTACTTC. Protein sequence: CSVRDKNYEQYF.

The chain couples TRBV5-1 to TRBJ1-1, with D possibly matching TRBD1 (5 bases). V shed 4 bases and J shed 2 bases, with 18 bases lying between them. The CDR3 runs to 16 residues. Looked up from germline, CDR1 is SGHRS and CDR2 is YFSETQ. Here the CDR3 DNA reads TGCGCCAGCAGCCGTTCTACGGGCCAGGGTAACACTGAAGCTTTCTTT. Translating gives CASSRSTGQGNTEAFF. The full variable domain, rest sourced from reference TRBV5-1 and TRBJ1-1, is KAGVTQTPRYLIKTRGQQVTLSCSPISGHRSVSWYQQTPGQGLQFLFEYFSETQRNKGNFPGRFSGRQFSNSRSEMNVSTLELGDSALYLCASSRSTGQGNTEAFFGQGTRLTVV.

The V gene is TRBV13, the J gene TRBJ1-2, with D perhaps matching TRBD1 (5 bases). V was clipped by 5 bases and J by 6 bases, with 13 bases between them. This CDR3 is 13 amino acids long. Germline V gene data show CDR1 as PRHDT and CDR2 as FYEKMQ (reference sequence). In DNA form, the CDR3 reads TGTGCCAGCAGCCGGGGCGGGGTACATGGCTACACCTTC. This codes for CASSRGGVHGYTF.